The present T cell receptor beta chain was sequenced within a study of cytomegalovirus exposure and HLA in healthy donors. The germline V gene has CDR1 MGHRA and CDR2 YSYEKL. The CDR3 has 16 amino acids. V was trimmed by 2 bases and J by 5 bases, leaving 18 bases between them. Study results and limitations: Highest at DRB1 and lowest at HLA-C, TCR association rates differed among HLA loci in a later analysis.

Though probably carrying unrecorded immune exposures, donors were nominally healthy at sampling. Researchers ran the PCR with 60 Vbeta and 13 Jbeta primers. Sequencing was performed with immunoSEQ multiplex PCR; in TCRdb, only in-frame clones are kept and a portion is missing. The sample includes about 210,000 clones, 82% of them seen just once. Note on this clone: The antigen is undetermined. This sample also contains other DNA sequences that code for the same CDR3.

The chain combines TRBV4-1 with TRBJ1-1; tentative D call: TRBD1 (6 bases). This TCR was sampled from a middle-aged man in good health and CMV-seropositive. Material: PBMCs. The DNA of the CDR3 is TGCGCCAGCAGCCAATCATCGCAGGGGTATAATACTGAAGCTTTCTTT. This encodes CASSQSSQGYNTEAFF.